This TCR beta chain was profiled in a study of shared clonotypes between healthy human individuals (dated by TCRdb to the early 2020s). For the wider study: A couple of women and three men aged 18 to 49 years were included in the cohort. Per donor, three plates each were used for CD4 naive and CD4 memory, two for CD8 naive, and one for CD8 memory. Per donor, leukapheresis produced somewhere between about 0.94 and 8.9 billion PBMCs. Libraries were prepared and TCR repertoires were sequenced by different laboratories using diverse techniques, in order to increase sequencing depth and limit assay-specific biases. To estimate repertoire size and how much clonotypes are shared between individuals, the study performed deep sequencing of blood TCR repertoires from roughly five healthy adults.

Using the deep immunoSEQ assay, TCR CDR3 regions were amplified from genomic DNA by multiplex PCR. For each cell subset, the extracted genomic DNA was distributed evenly across all wells of several immunoSEQ 96-well plates, and each plate served as one replicate. Each replicate PCR for sorted subsets received 150 to 250 ng genomic DNA, equal to about 30,000 T cell genomes. The purified libraries were quantified using a Qubit 3.0 fluorometer, sized with a Bioanalyzer 2100, and then quantified again using the KAPA Library Quantification kit. A separate single-read 150-cycle Illumina NextSeq 550 flow cell was used to sequence each immunoSEQ 96-well plate. From the authors' description of their analysis: The immunoSEQ output contained only junctional sequences without quality scores, so filtering could not match that applied to full-length reads. To assign V/J genes and CDR3, sequences were annotated using PyIR, a Python wrapper for IgBLAST v1.9, with IMGT germline references. Reads with weak V/J assignments (E-value above 1e-6), missing CDR3, stop codons, out-of-frame junctions, or ambiguous translated residues were removed. V3J clonotypes were defined by identical inferred V gene, J gene, and CDR3 amino acid sequence. Percentage overlap between repertoires was calculated by dividing the number of shared unique clonotypes by the size of the smaller repertoire. Three approaches were used to assess repertoire richness: RTK rarefaction, the Chao1 estimator, and Recon v2.1 estimates of unobserved clonotypes. Generation probabilities were computed with OLGA for all TCRbeta clonotypes obtained by the gDNA method from several donors. The source is immuneACCESS, and TCRdb retained only in-frame sequences with V and J called. Part of the clones is not carried over; for the studies checked, unresolved V genes explain less than half of this, and the remainder is unexplained. Clonal size and the V and J genes are those of that table, whereas D and trimming came from the DNA. Counted in this sample were some 2,100,000 clones; about 94% of them appeared once. The ten most abundant clones make up about 0.13% of the sample.

Results the study describes overall, beyond this receptor: Rarefaction of sorted-subset datasets indicated incomplete sequencing despite the large sequencing depth. Across four donors, 5% to 6% of naive CD4, roughly 3.3% of naive CD8, 2.3% of memory CD4, and roughly 0.4% of memory CD8 clonotypes were shared. Because the study included only a small number of donors, the genetic and exposure-history diversity represented was limited. Pairwise subsampling led to the expectation that sequencing depth would affect the degree of clonotype sharing among donors. Naive subsets generally had larger estimated clonotype richness than memory subsets did. Sampling was limited to blood, and TCR repertoires in tissue likely differ from TCR repertoires in blood. Compared with non-shared clonotypes, clonotypes shared by all four sorted-subset donors had higher generation probabilities.

The donors were healthy, HIV-negative adults who had no recently reported acute infections or vaccinations. Every donor was a Caucasian adult living in Nashville, Tennessee, USA. CD4+ T cells were enriched by magnetic negative selection, after which naive cells were positively selected on CD45RA and the negative fraction was taken as the memory subset. After blood collection by leukapheresis, PBMCs were isolated using Ficoll-Histopaque density gradient centrifugation and then cryopreserved in the vapor phase of liquid nitrogen. Analytical flow cytometry was used to check the purity and quantity of each magnetically sorted T cell population. Genomic DNA was isolated from every sorted fraction and measured by UV absorbance on a Nanodrop 2000c. CDR1 and CDR2 (SNHLY, FYNNEI) derive from the germline V gene. The CDR3 numbers 13 residues from cysteine through phenylalanine. Only the CDR3 part of the read is kept: 39 bases, read in frame from the first base. The germline ends are 14 bases apart after V is trimmed by 7 bases and J by 5 bases.

Remarks on this clone: This clone's antigen is unknown. Base qualities are not at hand, and no much larger clone is one base apart.

Sequencing input: naive CD4+ T cells sorted from blood. The label giving this sample's cell subset or site can be read as: CD45RA+ positively selected. The sequence was collected from a man aged 18 to 30 in good health. The sequence is built from TRBV2 and TRBJ2-5; the D gene is perhaps TRBD1 or TRBD2, each of them matching over 6 bases. CDR3 region: CASTRGPRETQYF. The bases are TGTGCCAGCACCCGGGGGCCTCGGGAGACCCAGTACTTC.